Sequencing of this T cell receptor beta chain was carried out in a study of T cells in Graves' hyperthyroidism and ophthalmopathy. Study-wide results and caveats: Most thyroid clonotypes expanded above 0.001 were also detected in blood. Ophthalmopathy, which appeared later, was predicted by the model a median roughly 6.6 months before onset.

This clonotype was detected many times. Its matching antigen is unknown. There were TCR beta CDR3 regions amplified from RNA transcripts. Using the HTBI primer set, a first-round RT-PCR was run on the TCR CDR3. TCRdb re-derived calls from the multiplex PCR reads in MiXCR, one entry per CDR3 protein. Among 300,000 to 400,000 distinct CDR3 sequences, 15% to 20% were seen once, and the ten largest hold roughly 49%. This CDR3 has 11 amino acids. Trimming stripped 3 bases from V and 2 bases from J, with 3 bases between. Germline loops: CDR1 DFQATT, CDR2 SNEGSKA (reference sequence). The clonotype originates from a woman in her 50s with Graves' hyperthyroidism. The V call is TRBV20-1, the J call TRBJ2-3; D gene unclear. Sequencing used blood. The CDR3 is CSASPTDTQYF. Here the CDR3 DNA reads TGCAGTGCTAGCCCCACAGATACGCAGTATTTT.